The 3 T cell receptor beta chains below come from one sample, sequenced in a study of blood T cell repertoires in COVID-19 (dated by TCRdb to about 2020). The library came from the immunoSEQ multiplex PCR assay. What TCRdb holds here is the immuneACCESS table cut down to in-frame rearrangements. Part of the clones is not present; checked against another copy, under half of the missing clones reflect an unresolved V gene, and the others are unexplained. The sample records roughly 53,000 clones, around four fifths of which are singletons. Of the sample, over 2% is held by the ten largest clones. What was sequenced was peripheral blood. The receptor set was obtained from a man in his fifties or sixties with acute or convalescent COVID-19.

The chain recombines TRBV14 with TRBJ1-6, with 8 bases that match TRBD1. With 4 bases clipped from V and 9 bases from J, the junction kept 8 bases outside the gene matches. In germline, CDR1 is SGHDN, CDR2 FVKESK. This CDR3 comprises 15 residues. CDR3 loop: CASSLRTGFGSPLHF. The CDR3 nucleotides are TGTGCCAGCAGCCTCAGGACAGGGTTTGGTTCACCCCTCCACTTT.

This chain joins TRBV27 and TRBJ2-1; TRBD2 aligns across 10 bases. Per germline, CDR1 MNHEY and CDR2 SMNVEV (reference sequence). The CDR3 has 16 residues. With 2 bases clipped from V and 9 bases from J, the junction kept 10 bases outside the gene matches. The CDR3 protein is CASSLRGLAGDGEQFF. The CDR3 bases are TGTGCCAGCAGTTTAAGGGGTCTAGCGGGAGACGGTGAGCAGTTCTTC.

DNA for the CDR3: TGTGCCAGCAGCCAGACACGAGGGTCAGGTTCACCCCTCCACTTT. Its protein is CASSQTRGSGSPLHF. The V call is TRBV3-1 (or the pseudogene TRBV3-2), the J call TRBJ1-6; D gene uncertain. This CDR3 is built from 15 residues. Germline CDR1 LGHDT, CDR2 YNNKEL (reference sequence). V was clipped by 3 bases and J by 9 bases, with 15 bases between them.